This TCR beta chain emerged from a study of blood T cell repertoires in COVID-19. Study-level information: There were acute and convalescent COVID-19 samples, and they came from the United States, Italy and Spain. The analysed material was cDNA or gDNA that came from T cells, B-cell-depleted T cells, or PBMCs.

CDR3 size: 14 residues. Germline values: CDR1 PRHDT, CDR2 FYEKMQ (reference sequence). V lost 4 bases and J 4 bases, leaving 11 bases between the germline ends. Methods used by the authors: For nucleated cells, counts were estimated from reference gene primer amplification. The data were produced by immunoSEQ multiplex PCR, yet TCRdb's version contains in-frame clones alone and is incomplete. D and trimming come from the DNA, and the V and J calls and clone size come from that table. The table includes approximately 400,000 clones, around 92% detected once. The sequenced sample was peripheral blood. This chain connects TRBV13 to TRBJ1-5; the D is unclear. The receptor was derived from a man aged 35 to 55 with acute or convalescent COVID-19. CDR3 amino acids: CASSSRRRNQPQHF. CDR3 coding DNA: TGTGCCAGCAGCTCAAGACGGAGGAATCAGCCCCAGCATTTT.